This T cell receptor (beta chain) was sequenced in a study of vaccination and CD4 T cells after COVID-19. Study context: There were six male and four female convalescents, and two of them were Hispanic. Samples taken post-COVID came a median about 100 days after diagnosis, ranging from 35 to 161. Ranging from 14 to 241, the interval between dose two and post-vaccine sampling had a median of roughly 73 days.

Concerning this clonotype: Its antigen is undetermined.

Study observations and caveats: Looking at convalescent patients, 304 of their 307 vaccine-specific clones were spike mono-reactive.

TCRdb re-analysed the PCR reads in MiXCR, keeping a single row per CDR3 protein. Here the sample spans around 16,000 distinct CDR3 sequences, roughly three fifths being singletons. This CDR3 has 13 residues. CDR1 is SNHLY and CDR2 is FYNNEI in the germline V gene. V dropped 4 bases and J dropped 13; count of bases not matched to a gene: 9. The source of this sequence is a human donor who had recovered from COVID-19. The sample was CD4+ T cells from blood, taken after SARS-CoV-2 vaccination. The chain is built from TRBV2 and TRBJ2-3; 9 nucleotides agree with TRBD2. The CDR3 loop is CASSGYGGRAEYF. The CDR3 nucleotides read TGTGCCAGCAGTGGATATGGCGGGAGGGCCGAGTATTTT.